The TCR beta chain under discussion was sequenced for a study of beta chain features in type 1 diabetes. Germline V gene sequence: CDR1 SNHLY, CDR2 FYNNEI. This CDR3 is 19 amino acids long. The V gene end was trimmed by 6 bases and the J gene end by 0 bases; junction bases not matched to a gene: 14. Expressed TCRB transcripts got sequenced, as all isolated RNA was reverse transcribed. Assay used: immunoSEQ multiplex PCR; TCRdb lists only in-frame clones, some missing. Altogether around 200,000 clones are present, around 13% being singletons, with the ten largest covering 0.5% to 0.75%. This clone appeared a few times.

The clonotype was recovered from a woman under 30 in good health. The gene calls are TRBV2 and TRBJ2-6; 7 positions agree with TRBD1. The sequencing input was central memory CD4+ T cells from blood. CDR3 coding DNA: TGTGCCAGCAGGAGCTCCCCAGGGGGTAGTATCTCTGGGGCCAACGTCCTGACTTTC. Its translation: CASRSSPGGSISGANVLTF.